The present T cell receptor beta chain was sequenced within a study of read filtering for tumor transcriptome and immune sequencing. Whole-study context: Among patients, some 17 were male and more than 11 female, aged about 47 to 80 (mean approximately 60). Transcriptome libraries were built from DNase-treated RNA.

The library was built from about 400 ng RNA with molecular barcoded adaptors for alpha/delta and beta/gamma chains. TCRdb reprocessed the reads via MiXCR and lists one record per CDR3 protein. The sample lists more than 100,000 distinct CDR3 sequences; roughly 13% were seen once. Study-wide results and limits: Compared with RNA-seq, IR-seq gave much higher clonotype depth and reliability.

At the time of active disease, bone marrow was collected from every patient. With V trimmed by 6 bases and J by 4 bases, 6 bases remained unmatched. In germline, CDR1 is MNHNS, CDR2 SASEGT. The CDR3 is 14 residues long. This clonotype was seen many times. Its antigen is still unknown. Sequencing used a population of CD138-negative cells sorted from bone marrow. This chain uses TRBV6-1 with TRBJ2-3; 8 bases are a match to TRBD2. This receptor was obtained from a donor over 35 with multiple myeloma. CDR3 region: CASRLQAGADTQYF. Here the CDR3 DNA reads TGTGCCAGCAGACTTCAAGCGGGGGCAGATACGCAGTATTTT.